Listed below are T cell receptor beta chains from one sample, sequenced in a study of response to subunit inactivated influenza vaccine. One entry per CDR3 protein, called by TCRdb with MiXCR from the RT-PCR reads. The repertoire holds about 180,000 distinct CDR3 sequences, about 9% seen once, with about 11% in the top ten. Sequencing used non-naive T cells sorted from PBMCs, obtained on the day of vaccination. These TCRs come from a man between 50 and 59 years old who received an inactivated influenza vaccine. The CDR3 runs from the conserved cysteine through the conserved F or W. The order of the fields is J gene, D gene, clone size, V gene, CDR3 protein, CDR3 DNA. A D gene is named only where the DNA matches it firmly. Size values are once, few and many counts, or a class for expanded clones, and some rows have none.

j_gene: TRBJ1-2
d_gene: NA
abundance: few
v_gene: TRBV18
CDR3aa: CASSPITSYLEGYTF
CDR3nt: TGTGCCAGCTCACCGATAACATCTTACCTCGAGGGCTACACCTTC

j_gene: TRBJ1-4
d_gene: NA
abundance: NA
v_gene: TRBV20-1
CDR3aa: CSARMGKEKLFF
CDR3nt: TGCAGTGCTAGAATGGGTAAAGAAAAACTGTTTTTT

j_gene: TRBJ2-7
d_gene: TRBD1
abundance: few
v_gene: TRBV7-2
CDR3aa: CASSLSGQISYEQYF
CDR3nt: TGTGCCAGCAGCTTATCGGGACAGATCTCCTACGAGCAGTACTTC

j_gene: TRBJ1-1
d_gene: NA
abundance: NA
v_gene: TRBV29-1
CDR3aa: CSGGQMNTEAFF
CDR3nt: TGCAGCGGTGGACAGATGAACACTGAAGCTTTCTTT

j_gene: TRBJ2-1
d_gene: NA
abundance: many
v_gene: TRBV7-3
CDR3aa: CASSLSGNEQFF
CDR3nt: TGTGCCAGCAGCTTAAGCGGCAATGAGCAGTTCTTC

j_gene: TRBJ2-1
d_gene: NA
abundance: NA
v_gene: TRBV10-3
CDR3aa: CAISESTVNEQFF
CDR3nt: TGTGCCATCAGTGAGTCTACAGTCAATGAGCAGTTCTTC

j_gene: TRBJ2-1
d_gene: TRBD2
abundance: NA
v_gene: TRBV7-8
CDR3aa: CASSLSGTSGNEQFF
CDR3nt: TGTGCCAGCAGCTTAAGTGGGACTAGCGGCAATGAGCAGTTCTTC

j_gene: TRBJ2-1
d_gene: TRBD2
abundance: few
v_gene: TRBV6-5
CDR3aa: CASSSDRDYHNEQFF
CDR3nt: TGTGCCAGCAGTTCGGACCGGGACTACCACAATGAGCAGTTCTTC

j_gene: TRBJ2-7
d_gene: NA
abundance: NA
v_gene: TRBV18
CDR3aa: CASSPAGRPSYEQYF
CDR3nt: TGTGCCAGCTCACCGGCCGGCAGACCCTCCTACGAGCAGTACTTC

j_gene: TRBJ1-1
d_gene: TRBD1
abundance: NA
v_gene: TRBV6-1
CDR3aa: CASSRGQGYTEAFF
CDR3nt: TGTGCCAGCAGCCGAGGACAGGGCTACACTGAAGCTTTCTTT

j_gene: TRBJ2-1
d_gene: TRBD2
abundance: NA
v_gene: TRBV6-2/TRBV6-3
CDR3aa: CASSLRSPWGGSYNEQFF
CDR3nt: TGTGCCAGCAGCCTAAGGTCCCCTTGGGGGGGTAGCTACAATGAGCAGTTCTTC

j_gene: TRBJ2-5
d_gene: TRBD2
abundance: NA
v_gene: TRBV28
CDR3aa: CASSTTSIETQYF
CDR3nt: TGTGCCAGCAGCACGACTAGCATCGAGACCCAGTACTTC

j_gene: TRBJ2-3
d_gene: TRBD2
abundance: NA
v_gene: TRBV15
CDR3aa: CATSRGGSRTDTQYF
CDR3nt: TGTGCCACCAGCAGGGGCGGGAGTCGCACAGATACGCAGTATTTT

j_gene: TRBJ2-7
d_gene: NA
abundance: many
v_gene: TRBV12-3/TRBV12-4
CDR3aa: CASRSGLRSYEQYF
CDR3nt: TGTGCCAGCAGATCCGGGCTGAGGTCCTACGAGCAGTACTTC

j_gene: TRBJ2-6
d_gene: NA
abundance: NA
v_gene: TRBV10-3
CDR3aa: CAIRGGFMGSLEANVLTF
CDR3nt: TGTGCCATCAGGGGGGGTTTCATGGGCTCTCTGGAGGCCAACGTCCTGACTTTC

j_gene: TRBJ2-7
d_gene: NA
abundance: once
v_gene: TRBV4-3
CDR3aa: CASSQGAGSSYEQYF
CDR3nt: TGCGCCAGCAGCCAAGGGGCGGGGAGCTCCTACGAGCAGTACTTC

j_gene: TRBJ2-7
d_gene: TRBD1
abundance: many
v_gene: TRBV29-1
CDR3aa: CSVVAGTVSYEQYF
CDR3nt: TGCAGCGTGGTCGCCGGGACAGTTTCCTACGAGCAGTACTTC

j_gene: TRBJ2-7
d_gene: NA
abundance: many
v_gene: TRBV7-2
CDR3aa: CASSLSQVSYEQYF
CDR3nt: TGTGCCAGCAGCTTATCCCAGGTCTCCTACGAGCAGTACTTC

j_gene: TRBJ1-6
d_gene: TRBD1
abundance: NA
v_gene: TRBV4-1
CDR3aa: CASSQGTGRSPLHF
CDR3nt: TGCGCCAGCAGCCAAGGGACAGGCCGTTCACCCCTCCACTTT

j_gene: TRBJ2-2
d_gene: TRBD2
abundance: few
v_gene: TRBV10-1
CDR3aa: CASSSGENTGELFF
CDR3nt: TGCGCCAGCAGTAGCGGGGAGAACACCGGGGAGCTGTTTTTT

j_gene: TRBJ2-1
d_gene: NA
abundance: few
v_gene: TRBV6-1
CDR3aa: CASSKTSYSYNEQFF
CDR3nt: TGTGCCAGCAGCAAAACATCGTACTCCTACAATGAGCAGTTCTTC

j_gene: TRBJ2-5
d_gene: NA
abundance: NA
v_gene: TRBV7-6
CDR3aa: CASSLGGSSRVSQETQYF
CDR3nt: TGTGCCAGCAGCTTAGGCGGGTCCTCCAGGGTGTCCCAAGAGACCCAGTACTTC

j_gene: TRBJ2-1
d_gene: NA
abundance: few
v_gene: TRBV7-2
CDR3aa: CASSLAGRFNEQFF
CDR3nt: TGTGCCAGCAGCTTAGCGGGGAGGTTCAATGAGCAGTTCTTC

j_gene: TRBJ2-1
d_gene: TRBD2
abundance: many
v_gene: TRBV29-1
CDR3aa: CSVSGSGSSYNEQFF
CDR3nt: TGCAGCGTTTCGGGTAGCGGGAGCTCCTACAATGAGCAGTTCTTC

j_gene: TRBJ2-5
d_gene: TRBD2
abundance: many
v_gene: TRBV29-1
CDR3aa: CSDRTSRETQYF
CDR3nt: TGCAGCGACCGGACTAGCCGCGAGACCCAGTACTTC

j_gene: TRBJ2-3
d_gene: TRBD2
abundance: few
v_gene: TRBV30
CDR3aa: CAWRPIAGGTDTQYF
CDR3nt: TGTGCCTGGAGGCCCATAGCGGGCGGCACAGATACGCAGTATTTT

j_gene: TRBJ1-3
d_gene: NA
abundance: NA
v_gene: TRBV10-2
CDR3aa: CASSVTANSGNTIYF
CDR3nt: TGCGCCAGCAGTGTGACAGCTAACTCTGGAAACACCATATATTTT

j_gene: TRBJ2-7
d_gene: TRBD1
abundance: few
v_gene: TRBV5-6
CDR3aa: CASSFRDRGTYEQYF
CDR3nt: TGTGCCAGCAGCTTCCGGGACAGGGGGACTTACGAGCAGTACTTC

j_gene: TRBJ1-5
d_gene: TRBD1
abundance: few
v_gene: TRBV6-2/TRBV6-3
CDR3aa: CASSYAGGIQPQHF
CDR3nt: TGTGCCAGCAGTTACGCAGGGGGTATCCAGCCCCAGCATTTT

j_gene: TRBJ2-7
d_gene: NA
abundance: NA
v_gene: TRBV29-1
CDR3aa: CSVGVYYEQYF
CDR3nt: TGCAGCGTTGGTGTCTACTACGAGCAGTACTTC

j_gene: TRBJ1-5
d_gene: NA
abundance: NA
v_gene: TRBV12-3/TRBV12-4
CDR3aa: CASGAGALTPQHF
CDR3nt: TGTGCCAGCGGGGCGGGGGCCCTCACGCCCCAGCATTTT

j_gene: TRBJ2-1
d_gene: NA
abundance: many
v_gene: TRBV12-3/TRBV12-4
CDR3aa: CASSLTRYNEQFF
CDR3nt: TGTGCCAGCAGTTTGACTCGGTACAATGAGCAGTTCTTC

j_gene: TRBJ2-5
d_gene: TRBD2
abundance: many
v_gene: TRBV29-1
CDR3aa: CSVGGLAGSMPETQYF
CDR3nt: TGCAGCGTTGGGGGACTAGCGGGGAGTATGCCAGAGACCCAGTACTTC

j_gene: TRBJ1-2
d_gene: TRBD1
abundance: NA
v_gene: TRBV12-3/TRBV12-4
CDR3aa: CASSEGRGQGRGYTF
CDR3nt: TGTGCCAGCAGTGAGGGGAGGGGGCAGGGCCGCGGCTACACCTTC

j_gene: TRBJ1-1
d_gene: NA
abundance: few
v_gene: TRBV20-1
CDR3aa: CSAVRGGGVAAFF
CDR3nt: TGCAGTGCTGTTAGGGGGGGGGGCGTCGCGGCTTTCTTT

j_gene: TRBJ1-1
d_gene: NA
abundance: NA
v_gene: TRBV4-2
CDR3aa: CASSQLGRMNTEAFF
CDR3nt: TGTGCCAGCAGCCAACTCGGACGGATGAACACTGAAGCTTTCTTT

j_gene: TRBJ2-1
d_gene: TRBD1
abundance: many
v_gene: TRBV4-2
CDR3aa: CASSPRTGSNEQFF
CDR3nt: TGTGCCAGCAGCCCGCGGACAGGTAGCAATGAGCAGTTCTTC